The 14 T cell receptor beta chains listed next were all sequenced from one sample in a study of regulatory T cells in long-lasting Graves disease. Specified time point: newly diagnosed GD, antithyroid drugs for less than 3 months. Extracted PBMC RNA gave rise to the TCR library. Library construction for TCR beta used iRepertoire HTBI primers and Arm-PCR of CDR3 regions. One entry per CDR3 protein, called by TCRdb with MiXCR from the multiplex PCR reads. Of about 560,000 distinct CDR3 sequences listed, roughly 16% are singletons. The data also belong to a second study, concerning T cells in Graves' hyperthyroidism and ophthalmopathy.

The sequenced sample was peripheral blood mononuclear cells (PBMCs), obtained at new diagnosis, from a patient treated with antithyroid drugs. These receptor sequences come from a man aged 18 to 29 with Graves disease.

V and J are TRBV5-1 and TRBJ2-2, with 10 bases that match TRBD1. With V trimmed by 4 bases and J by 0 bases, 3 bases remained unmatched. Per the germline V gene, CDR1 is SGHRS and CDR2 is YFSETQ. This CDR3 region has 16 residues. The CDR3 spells CASSRDRGTNTGELFF. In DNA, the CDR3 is TGCGCCAGCAGCAGGGACAGGGGAACGAACACCGGGGAGCTGTTTTTT.

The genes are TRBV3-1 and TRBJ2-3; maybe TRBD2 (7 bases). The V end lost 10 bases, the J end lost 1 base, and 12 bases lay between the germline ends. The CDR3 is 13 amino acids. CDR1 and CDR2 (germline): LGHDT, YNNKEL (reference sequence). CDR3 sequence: CATGGPRTDTQYF. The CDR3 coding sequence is TGTGCCACCGGGGGGCCTCGCACAGATACGCAGTATTTT.

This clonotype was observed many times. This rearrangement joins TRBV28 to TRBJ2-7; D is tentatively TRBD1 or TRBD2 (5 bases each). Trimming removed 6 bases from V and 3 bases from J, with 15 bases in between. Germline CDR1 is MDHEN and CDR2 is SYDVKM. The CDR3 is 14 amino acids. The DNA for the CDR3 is TGTGCCAGCAGCTTCTCCGGGACGTACTACGAGCAGTACTTC. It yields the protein CASSFSGTYYEQYF.

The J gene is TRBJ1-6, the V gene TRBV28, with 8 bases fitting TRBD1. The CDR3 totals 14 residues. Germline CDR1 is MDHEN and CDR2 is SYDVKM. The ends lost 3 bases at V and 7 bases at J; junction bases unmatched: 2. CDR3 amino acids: CASSLTGANSPLHF. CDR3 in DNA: TGTGCCAGCAGTTTGACAGGGGCCAATTCACCCCTCCACTTT.

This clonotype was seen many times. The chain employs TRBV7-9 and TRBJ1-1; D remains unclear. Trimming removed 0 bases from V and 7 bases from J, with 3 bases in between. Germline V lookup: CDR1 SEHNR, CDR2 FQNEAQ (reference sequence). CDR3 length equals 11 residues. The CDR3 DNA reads TGTGCCAGCAGCTTAGCGAATGAAGCTTTCTTT. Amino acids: CASSLANEAFF.

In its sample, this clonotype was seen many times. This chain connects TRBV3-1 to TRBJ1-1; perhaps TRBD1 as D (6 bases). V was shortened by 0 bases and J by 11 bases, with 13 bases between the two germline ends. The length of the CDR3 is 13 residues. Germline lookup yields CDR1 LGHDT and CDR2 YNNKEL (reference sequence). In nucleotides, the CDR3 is TGTGCCAGCAGCCAAGATAGAGGAGGGGGGGCTTTCTTT. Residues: CASSQDRGGGAFF.

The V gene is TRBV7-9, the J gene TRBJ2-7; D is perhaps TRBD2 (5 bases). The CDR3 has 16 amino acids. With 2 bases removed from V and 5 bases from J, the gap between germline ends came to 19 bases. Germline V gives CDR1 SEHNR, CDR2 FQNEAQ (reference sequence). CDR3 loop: CASSLPPSRERHEQYF. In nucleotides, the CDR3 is TGTGCCAGCAGCTTACCCCCTAGCCGGGAAAGACACGAGCAGTACTTC.

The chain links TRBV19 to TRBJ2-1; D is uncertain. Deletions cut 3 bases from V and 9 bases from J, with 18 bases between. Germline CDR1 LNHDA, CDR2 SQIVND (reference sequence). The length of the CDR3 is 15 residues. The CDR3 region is CASSILGRSGIEQFF. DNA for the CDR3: TGTGCCAGTAGTATTCTGGGCAGGTCTGGGATTGAGCAGTTCTTC.

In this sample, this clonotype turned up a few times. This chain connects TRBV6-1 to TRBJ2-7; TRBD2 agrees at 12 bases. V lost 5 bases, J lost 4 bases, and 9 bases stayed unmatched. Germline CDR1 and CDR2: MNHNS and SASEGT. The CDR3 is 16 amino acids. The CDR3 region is CASSRHGTSGLYEQYF. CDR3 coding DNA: TGTGCCAGCAGTCGTCACGGGACTAGCGGGTTGTACGAGCAGTACTTC.

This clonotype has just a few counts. The CDR3 here is CASSQRGGAQPQHF. The CDR3, as DNA: TGCGCCAGCAGCCAACGGGGGGGTGCTCAGCCCCAGCATTTT. The chain links TRBV4-1 to TRBJ1-5, with TRBD1 as a possible D gene (5 bases). Germline CDR1 MGHRA, CDR2 YSYEKL. The CDR3 extends over 14 amino acids. V was pared by 2 bases and J by 6 bases, with 11 bases between.

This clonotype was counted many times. The CDR3 nucleotides are TGCAGTGCTAGAGTGGTCCACTCCTACAATGAGCAGTTCTTC. Protein product: CSARVVHSYNEQFF. The chain uses TRBV20-1 and TRBJ2-1; D unclear. Trimming left V 1 base short and J 0 bases short, with 7 bases between. The V gene's germline CDR1 is DFQATT and CDR2 SNEGSKA (reference sequence). The CDR3 has 14 amino acids.

The CDR3: CSVDGTGRRTDTQYF. DNA for the CDR3: TGCAGCGTTGACGGTACAGGGCGTCGCACAGATACGCAGTATTTT. V gene TRBV29-1 combines with J gene TRBJ2-3; TRBD1 might be the D (6 bases). CDR1 is SQVTM and CDR2 is ANQGSEA in the germline V gene. Deletions cut 3 bases from V and 1 base from J, with 14 bases between. The CDR3 covers 15 residues.

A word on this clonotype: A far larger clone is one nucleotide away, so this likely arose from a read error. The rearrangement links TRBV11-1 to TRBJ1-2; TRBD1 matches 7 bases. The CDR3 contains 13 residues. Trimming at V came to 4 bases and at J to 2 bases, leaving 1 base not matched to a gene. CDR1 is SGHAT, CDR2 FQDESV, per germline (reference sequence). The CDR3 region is CASSWDSNYGYTF. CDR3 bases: TGTGCCAGCAGCTGGGACAGCAACTATGGCTACACCTTC.

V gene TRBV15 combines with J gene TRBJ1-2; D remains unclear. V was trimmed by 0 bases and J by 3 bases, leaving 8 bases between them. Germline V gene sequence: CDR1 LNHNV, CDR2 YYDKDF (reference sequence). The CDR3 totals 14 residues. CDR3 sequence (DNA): TGTGCCACCAGCAGAGATTTAGGAGACTATGGCTACACCTTC. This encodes CATSRDLGDYGYTF.